This T cell receptor beta chain was identified during a study of CD8+ T cells in alopecia areata. Alopecia areata patients provided lesional scalp punch biopsies and peripheral blood, both collected for the study. A note on this clone: Its specificity is unknown.

From germline, CDR1 is MGHRA and CDR2 YSYEKL. The trim removed 0 bases at V and 8 bases at J, leaving 6 bases unmatched. CDR3 size: 16 residues. Study results and caveats: Compared with normal scalp, lesional scalp had higher clonality and more expanded CD8+ clones.

Investigators isolated RNA and reverse transcribed it into cDNA to act as the sequencing template. Measured with immunoSEQ multiplex PCR; TCRdb has only the in-frame clones, and not every one. The data contain 100,000 to 150,000 clones, 45% to 50% of them singletons. This chain links TRBV4-1 with TRBJ2-3; 12 positions agree with TRBD2. The sequence was collected from a human donor with alopecia areata. Sequences were obtained from NKG2D-low CD8+ T cells sorted from blood. CDR3 nucleotide sequence: TGCGCCAGCAGCCAAGATCCGGGACTAGCGGGCACTACGCAGTATTTT. It encodes CASSQDPGLAGTTQYF.